The clone carrying this T cell receptor (beta chain) has only a few counts. Its target is not known. The sample originates from a study of T cells in Graves' hyperthyroidism and ophthalmopathy. Study outcomes and limitations: Among clonotypes expanded in thyroid above 0.001, most were also found in blood. Model-based prediction identified ophthalmopathy a median about 7 months prior to its onset.

TCR beta CDR3 sequences were amplified from RNA transcripts. The HTBI primer set served for first-round RT-PCR of the TCR CDR3. MiXCR, run by TCRdb on the multiplex PCR reads, gives a single entry per CDR3 protein. This repertoire shows hundreds of thousands of distinct CDR3 sequences, 14% to 15% found once; its top ten account for about 4.5%. Sequencing was carried out using blood. The origin of this receptor is a woman aged 35 to 49 with Graves' ophthalmopathy.

The CDR3 nucleotides are TGTGCCAGCTCACCACCTGAATGGCGGGGCACAGATACGCAGTATTTT. This codes for CASSPPEWRGTDTQYF. V usage is TRBV18 and J usage is TRBJ2-3; possibly TRBD2 for D (5 bases). Germline loops: CDR1 KGHSH, CDR2 LQKENI. Deletions cut 0 bases from V and 1 base from J, with 11 bases between. This CDR3 has 16 residues. Filled out from reference TRBV18 and TRBJ2-3, the complete variable domain reads NAGVMQNPRHLVRRRGQEARLRCSPMKGHSHVYWYRQLPEEGLKFMVYLQKENIIDESGMPKERFSAEFPKEGPSILRIQQVVRGDSAAYFCASSPPEWRGTDTQYFGPGTRLTVL.